These 5 T cell receptor beta chains originate from one sample sequenced in a study of T cell responses to AZD1222 COVID-19 vaccine. TCRdb's copy holds only in-frame clones and misses some; the assay was immunoSEQ multiplex PCR. The sample yields about 160,000 clones, 80% to 90% seen once. The specimen comprised peripheral blood, sampled on day 0 of AZD1222 vaccination. These receptors all come from an adult in good health.

The chain carries TRBV6-1 and TRBJ2-2; TRBD1 matches 8 bases. Germline loops: CDR1 MNHNS, CDR2 SASEGT. The CDR3 runs 15 residues. Trimming took 3 bases from V and 6 from J; bases not matched to a gene: 6. The CDR3 sequence: CASSDIQGGPGELFF. CDR3 in DNA: TGTGCCAGCAGTGATATACAGGGGGGTCCCGGGGAGCTGTTTTTT.

V usage is TRBV7-6 and J usage is TRBJ1-6, with 9 bases lining up with TRBD1. The length of the CDR3 is 17 residues. Germline lookup yields CDR1 SGHVS and CDR2 FNYEAQ. The J segment lost 6 bases and the V segment lost 5 bases, leaving 11 bases of the junction unmatched. CDR3 region: CASSPRPGQGSNSPLHF. The CDR3 nucleotides are TGTGCCAGCAGCCCAAGGCCTGGACAGGGGAGTAATTCACCCCTCCACTTT.

In this sample, this clone turned up once. The chain combines TRBV4-2 with TRBJ1-1, with D uncertain. The CDR3 is 15 amino acids. CDR1 LGHNA and CDR2 YNFKEQ come from the germline V gene. Trimming pared 3 bases from V and 0 bases from J, leaving 11 bases between. The CDR3 DNA reads as TGTGCCAGCAGCCAGTTTGTTGGGTTGAACACTGAAGCTTTCTTT. Protein product: CASSQFVGLNTEAFF.

This clone was seen a handful of times. This sequence joins TRBV2 and TRBJ2-6; 8 nucleotides align to TRBD2. The CDR3 extends over 18 amino acids. The V gene's germline CDR1 is SNHLY and CDR2 FYNNEI. Germline trimming cut 7 bases from V and 0 bases from J; bases unmatched to any gene: 11. CDR3 in amino acids: CASTRRGSGGSGANVLTF. CDR3 nucleotide sequence: TGTGCCAGCACCAGAAGGGGGAGCGGGGGCTCTGGGGCCAACGTCCTGACTTTC.

This chain connects TRBV18 to TRBJ2-3; D is undetermined. The germline V and J ends were trimmed by 4 bases and 6 bases, with 8 bases remaining between them. The CDR3 covers 12 residues. CDR1 and CDR2 from the germline V gene are KGHSH and LQKENI. The CDR3 reads CASSLREDTQYF. The DNA of the CDR3 is TGTGCCAGCTCACTTAGAGAGGATACGCAGTATTTT.